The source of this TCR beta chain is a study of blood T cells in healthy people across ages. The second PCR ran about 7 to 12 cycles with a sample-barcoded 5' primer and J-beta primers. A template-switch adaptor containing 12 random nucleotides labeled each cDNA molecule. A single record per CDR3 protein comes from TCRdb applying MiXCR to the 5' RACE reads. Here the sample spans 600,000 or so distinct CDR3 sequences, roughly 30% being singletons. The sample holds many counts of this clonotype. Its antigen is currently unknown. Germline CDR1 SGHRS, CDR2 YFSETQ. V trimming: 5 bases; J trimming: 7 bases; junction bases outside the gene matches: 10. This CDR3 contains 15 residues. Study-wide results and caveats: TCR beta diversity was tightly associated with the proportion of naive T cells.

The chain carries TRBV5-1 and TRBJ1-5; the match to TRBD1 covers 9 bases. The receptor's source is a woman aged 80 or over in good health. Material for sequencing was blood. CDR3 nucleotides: TGCGCCAGCAGTAAACAGGGGGCCGCGGGACAGCCCCAGCATTTT. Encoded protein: CASSKQGAAGQPQHF.